These T cell receptor beta chains were read from a single sample in a study of CD8+CD57+ T cells in acquired aplastic anemia. One entry per CDR3 protein results from TCRdb running MiXCR on the reads. Seen here are 150,000 to 200,000 distinct CDR3 sequences, around half observed once, and the top ten hold about 2%. Material: sorted CD4+, CD8+, or CD8+CD57+ T cells (not recorded which) from PBMCs. The receptors derive from a human donor with aplastic anemia. Each CDR3 is given with its conserved first and last residue. Fields, in order: V gene, J gene, clone size, D gene, CDR3 protein, CDR3 DNA. The D gene is left open where the match is weak. A clone size is listed for some rows: how often the clone was seen (once, few, many), or a class if it is expanded.

V: TRBV7-2
J: TRBJ2-5
size: many
D: .
CDR3: CASSLGTFQETQYF
DNA: TGTGCCAGCAGCTTAGGGACATTCCAAGAGACCCAGTACTTC

V: TRBV29-1
J: TRBJ2-1
size: .
D: TRBD2
CDR3: CSVEGREGTNVQFF
DNA: TGCAGCGTTGAGGGACGGGAGGGCACGAATGTGCAGTTCTTC

V: TRBV7-8
J: TRBJ1-1
size: few
D: .
CDR3: CASSLVGPWNTEAFF
DNA: TGTGCCAGCAGCTTAGTAGGGCCATGGAACACTGAAGCTTTCTTT

V: TRBV24-1
J: TRBJ2-2
size: .
D: .
CDR3: CATSDLSRGTGELFF
DNA: TGTGCCACCAGTGACTTGTCTCGTGGGACCGGGGAGCTGTTTTTT

V: TRBV2
J: TRBJ2-7
size: once
D: TRBD1
CDR3: CASKQGVGEYF
DNA: TGTGCCAGCAAGCAGGGGGTGGGGGAGTACTTC

V: TRBV9
J: TRBJ2-7
size: few
D: .
CDR3: CASSVLDGPTYEQYF
DNA: TGTGCCAGCAGCGTCCTGGACGGACCTACCTACGAGCAGTACTTC

V: TRBV20-1
J: TRBJ1-3
size: .
D: .
CDR3: CSARGRAGNTIYF
DNA: TGCAGTGCTAGAGGGAGGGCTGGAAACACCATATATTTT

V: TRBV19
J: TRBJ2-2
size: .
D: TRBD1
CDR3: CASSMDRVTGELFF
DNA: TGTGCCAGTAGTATGGACAGGGTCACCGGGGAGCTGTTTTTT

V: TRBV24-1
J: TRBJ2-2
size: .
D: .
CDR3: CATSDLNRDTGELFF
DNA: TGTGCCACCAGTGATTTGAACAGGGACACCGGGGAGCTGTTTTTT

V: TRBV7-6
J: TRBJ1-2
size: .
D: TRBD1
CDR3: CASGTGEIYGYTF
DNA: TGTGCCAGCGGGACAGGCGAAATCTATGGCTACACCTTC

V: TRBV5-1
J: TRBJ2-7
size: many
D: .
CDR3: CASSWGDSYEQYF
DNA: TGCGCCAGCAGCTGGGGGGACAGCTACGAGCAGTACTTC

V: TRBV19
J: TRBJ1-6
size: many
D: TRBD1
CDR3: CASSLQGVWSPLHF
DNA: TGTGCCAGTAGTCTACAGGGGGTTTGGTCACCCCTCCACTTT

V: TRBV9
J: TRBJ2-3
size: .
D: .
CDR3: CASASSSADTDTQYF
DNA: TGTGCCAGCGCGTCGTCCAGCGCCGACACAGATACGCAGTATTTT

V: TRBV11-1
J: TRBJ2-1
size: .
D: .
CDR3: CASSATRVYNEQFF
DNA: TGTGCCAGCAGCGCCACTAGGGTATACAATGAGCAGTTCTTC

V: TRBV11-2
J: TRBJ2-2
size: many
D: TRBD2
CDR3: CASSLFGSSGSKTGELFF
DNA: TGTGCCAGCAGCTTATTTGGGTCGAGCGGGAGTAAAACCGGGGAGCTGTTTTTT

V: TRBV20-1
J: TRBJ2-3
size: once
D: .
CDR3: CSASTGSLSSTDTQYF
DNA: TGCAGTGCTAGTACAGGGTCCCTATCTAGCACAGATACGCAGTATTTT

V: TRBV10-3
J: TRBJ2-3
size: many
D: TRBD2
CDR3: CAINRASRGDTDTQYF
DNA: TGTGCCATCAATCGGGCTAGCCGGGGGGACACAGATACGCAGTATTTT

V: TRBV15
J: TRBJ2-3
size: .
D: .
CDR3: CATSSPTSSTDTQYF
DNA: TGTGCCACCAGCAGCCCTACTTCTAGCACAGATACGCAGTATTTT

V: TRBV10-2
J: TRBJ2-1
size: .
D: TRBD2
CDR3: CASRLAGRNNEQFF
DNA: TGCGCCAGCAGACTAGCGGGGAGAAACAATGAGCAGTTCTTC

V: TRBV28
J: TRBJ2-3
size: few
D: .
CDR3: CASSGQPVSTDTQYF
DNA: TGTGCCAGCTCGGGGCAGCCTGTTAGCACAGATACGCAGTATTTT

V: TRBV5-1
J: TRBJ2-7
size: many
D: TRBD1
CDR3: CASRQPGQLQEQYF
DNA: TGCGCCAGCAGACAGCCGGGACAGCTACAGGAGCAGTACTTC

V: TRBV25-1
J: TRBJ1-5
size: .
D: .
CDR3: CASSDGRGNQPQHF
DNA: TGTGCCAGCAGTGACGGGAGGGGGAATCAGCCCCAGCATTTT

V: TRBV29-1
J: TRBJ2-2
size: once
D: .
CDR3: CSAGCANTGELFF
DNA: TGCAGCGCGGGCTGTGCGAACACCGGGGAGCTGTTTTTT

V: TRBV2
J: TRBJ2-1
size: many
D: TRBD2
CDR3: CASSEDGLAGGGEQFF
DNA: TGTGCCAGCAGTGAAGACGGACTAGCGGGGGGCGGAGAGCAGTTCTTC

V: TRBV2
J: TRBJ1-1
size: many
D: TRBD1
CDR3: CASTREGAGTEAFF
DNA: TGTGCCAGCACAAGGGAGGGGGCAGGGACTGAAGCTTTCTTT

V: TRBV5-5
J: TRBJ1-5
size: many
D: .
CDR3: CASSFREGIQPQHF
DNA: TGTGCCAGCAGCTTTCGGGAGGGGATTCAGCCCCAGCATTTT

V: TRBV27
J: TRBJ1-6
size: .
D: .
CDR3: CASSWQGRDSPLHF
DNA: TGTGCCAGCAGTTGGCAGGGGCGAGACTCACCCCTCCACTTT

V: TRBV7-2
J: TRBJ2-1
size: many
D: TRBD2
CDR3: CASSRLAGHSYNEQFF
DNA: TGTGCCAGCAGCCGACTAGCGGGGCATTCCTACAATGAGCAGTTCTTC

V: TRBV9
J: TRBJ2-3
size: .
D: .
CDR3: CASSVESATQYF
DNA: TGTGCCAGCAGCGTAGAGTCAGCTACGCAGTATTTT

V: TRBV9
J: TRBJ1-3
size: .
D: .
CDR3: CASSVRSSGNTIYF
DNA: TGTGCCAGCAGCGTACGCAGCTCTGGAAACACCATATATTTT

V: TRBV10-3
J: TRBJ2-1
size: .
D: TRBD2
CDR3: CAIEREVYNEQFF
DNA: TGTGCCATCGAGCGGGAGGTGTACAATGAGCAGTTCTTC

V: TRBV15
J: TRBJ2-1
size: .
D: TRBD2
CDR3: CATSRTGTSGDNEQFF
DNA: TGTGCCACCAGCAGGACCGGGACTAGCGGAGACAATGAGCAGTTCTTC

V: TRBV10-3
J: TRBJ2-2
size: .
D: .
CDR3: CAIGSSNTGELFF
DNA: TGTGCCATCGGTAGCTCGAACACCGGGGAGCTGTTTTTT

V: TRBV2
J: TRBJ2-5
size: many
D: .
CDR3: CASSPTTGTQYF
DNA: TGTGCCAGCAGTCCGACTACGGGGACCCAGTACTTC

V: TRBV12-5
J: TRBJ2-7
size: .
D: .
CDR3: CASDRDEAYEQYF
DNA: TGTGCTAGTGACCGGGATGAGGCCTACGAGCAGTACTTC

V: TRBV2
J: TRBJ2-1
size: .
D: TRBD2
CDR3: CASSAGLAGVYNEQFF
DNA: TGTGCCAGCAGTGCCGGACTAGCGGGAGTCTACAATGAGCAGTTCTTC

V: TRBV2
J: TRBJ2-7
size: .
D: TRBD2
CDR3: CASSVTSGDDEQYF
DNA: TGTGCCAGCAGTGTGACTAGCGGGGACGACGAGCAGTACTTC

V: TRBV3-1
J: TRBJ2-7
size: few
D: .
CDR3: CASSQGPSGSYEQYF
DNA: TGTGCCAGCAGCCAAGGCCCTTCGGGATCTTACGAGCAGTACTTC

V: TRBV12-3/TRBV12-4
J: TRBJ2-1
size: many
D: .
CDR3: CASSLGPGARNEQFF
DNA: TGTGCCAGCAGTTTAGGCCCGGGGGCGCGGAATGAGCAGTTCTTC

V: TRBV11-2
J: TRBJ2-2
size: .
D: .
CDR3: CASSQGAEAGELFF
DNA: TGTGCCAGCAGCCAAGGGGCAGAGGCCGGGGAGCTGTTTTTT

V: TRBV20-1
J: TRBJ2-5
size: many
D: .
CDR3: CSASVSGTDKTQYF
DNA: TGCAGTGCTTCTGTCTCCGGGACCGATAAGACCCAGTACTTC

V: TRBV6-4
J: TRBJ2-2
size: .
D: .
CDR3: CASSDGSTGELFF
DNA: TGTGCCAGCAGTGACGGGAGCACCGGGGAGCTGTTTTTT

V: TRBV7-9
J: TRBJ1-4
size: many
D: .
CDR3: CASSLRETNEKLFF
DNA: TGTGCCAGCAGCCTCAGGGAAACTAATGAAAAACTGTTTTTT

V: TRBV9
J: TRBJ2-7
size: .
D: TRBD1
CDR3: CASSATGSAYEQYF
DNA: TGTGCCAGCAGCGCGACAGGGTCTGCCTACGAGCAGTACTTC

V: TRBV15
J: TRBJ1-4
size: .
D: .
CDR3: CATSREGSNEKLFF
DNA: TGTGCCACCAGCAGAGAGGGATCTAATGAAAAACTGTTTTTT

V: TRBV2
J: TRBJ1-5
size: .
D: .
CDR3: CASSRSQNQPQHF
DNA: TGTGCCAGCAGTCGAAGCCAGAATCAGCCCCAGCATTTT

V: TRBV4-3
J: TRBJ2-1
size: many
D: .
CDR3: CASSQEASSYYNEQFF
DNA: TGCGCCAGCAGCCAAGAAGCTAGCAGCTATTACAATGAGCAGTTCTTC

V: TRBV7-2
J: TRBJ1-2
size: many
D: .
CDR3: CASSLDRVLGYTF
DNA: TGTGCCAGCAGCTTAGACAGGGTTTTAGGCTACACCTTC